This T cell receptor beta chain is from a study of T cell changes during pregnancy in multiple sclerosis. Measured with immunoSEQ multiplex PCR; TCRdb has only the in-frame clones, and not every one. The sample lists about 100,000 clones, around 93% occurring once. The receptor was isolated from a female donor in good health, enrolled as a control in a pregnancy study. Sequencing was performed on peripheral blood, taken in the third trimester of pregnancy.

CDR3: CAIRSGDRETQYF. In nucleotides, the CDR3 is TGTGCCATCCGATCAGGGGATAGAGAGACCCAGTACTTC. This rearrangement joins TRBV10-3 to TRBJ2-5, with D perhaps matching TRBD1 (6 bases). CDR1 and CDR2 from the germline V gene are ENHRY and SYGVKD. This CDR3 has 13 amino acids. V was trimmed by 8 bases and J by 4 bases, leaving 14 bases between them.